Shown below are 18 T cell receptor beta chains from a single sample sequenced in a study of T-cell reconstitution after alpha-beta-depleted transplantation in children. TCRbeta library preparation incorporated unique molecular identifiers. TCRdb fed the PCR reads into MiXCR, producing one record per CDR3 protein. Of hundreds of thousands of distinct CDR3 sequences in the sample, around an eighth were seen once. The starting material was PBMCs from the stem cell graft donor, obtained from the stem cell graft. The receptors were sampled from a human donor who donated a stem cell graft to a child with combined immunodeficiency.

The rearrangement links TRBV7-8 to TRBJ2-7, with 9 bases matching TRBD2. Germline CDR1 is SGHVS and CDR2 is FQNEAQ. The V and J ends lost 1 base and 6 bases, in that order; junction bases with no gene match: 7. CDR3 size: 15 residues. The CDR3 sequence is CASSLDNSGRFEQYF. The CDR3 nucleotides read TGTGCCAGCAGCTTAGACAATAGCGGGAGATTCGAGCAGTACTTC. Filled out from reference TRBV7-8 and TRBJ2-7, the complete variable domain reads GAGVSQSPRYKVAKRGQDVALRCDPISGHVSLFWYQQALGQGPEFLTYFQNEAQLDKSGLPSDRFFAERPEGSVSTLKIQRTQQEDSAVYLCASSLDNSGRFEQYFGPGTRLTVT.

This clonotype was observed a few times. The CDR3: CSARSETQYF. The CDR3, as DNA: TGCAGTGCTAGGTCGGAGACCCAGTACTTC. V gene TRBV20-1 combines with J gene TRBJ2-5; D remains unclear. This CDR3 has 10 amino acids. Germline-derived CDR1 and CDR2 are DFQATT and SNEGSKA (reference sequence). Deletions cut 3 bases from V and 5 bases from J, with 4 bases between.

V is TRBV12-3 or TRBV12-4 and J is TRBJ2-7; TRBD1 aligns across 8 bases. The ends lost 6 bases at V and 2 bases at J; junction bases unmatched: 6. The CDR3 is 14 residues long. The CDR3 DNA reads TGTGCCAGCAGACCGGACAGGGCACCCTACGAGCAGTACTTC. It encodes CASRPDRAPYEQYF.

This clonotype was recorded at least ten times. This sequence joins TRBV4-3 and TRBJ2-7; D possibly corresponds to TRBD1 (6 bases). The CDR3 has 17 residues. The germline V gene encodes CDR1 LGHNA and CDR2 YSLEER. V lost 4 bases and J 4 bases, leaving 23 bases between the germline ends. The CDR3 here is CASSPKPVGAVKYEQYF. CDR3 bases: TGCGCCAGCAGCCCCAAACCGGTGGGGGCTGTCAAATACGAGCAGTACTTC.

This clonotype was seen only once. V and J are TRBV7-9 and TRBJ1-5; the D gene is possibly TRBD1 (5 bases). The germline V and J ends were trimmed by 6 bases and 2 bases, with 14 bases remaining between them. This CDR3 has 15 residues. The V gene's germline CDR1 is SEHNR and CDR2 FQNEAQ (reference sequence). The CDR3 loop is CASSSGLGGNQPQHF. The CDR3 DNA sequence: TGTGCCAGCAGTTCAGGGCTGGGGGGCAATCAGCCCCAGCATTTT.

This clonotype was picked up a small number of times. The chain carries TRBV7-2 and TRBJ2-1; possibly TRBD2 for D (7 bases). CDR1 and CDR2 from the germline V gene are SGHTA and FQGNSA. V was shortened by 4 bases and J by 3 bases, with 16 bases between the two germline ends. The CDR3 contains 16 residues. CDR3 loop: CASSSPRGAIYNEQFF. The CDR3 nucleotides read TGTGCCAGCAGCTCCCCCCGGGGGGCTATCTACAATGAGCAGTTCTTC.

With regard to this clonotype: Just one base apart from a much larger clone, this may be a read error. This chain joins TRBV29-1 and TRBJ2-7, with D possibly matching TRBD1 (6 bases). The CDR3 contains 14 residues. Between the trimmed V and J ends, which lost 0 bases and 0 bases, there was a span of 9 bases. Germline V lookup: CDR1 SQVTM, CDR2 ANQGSEA. The CDR3 reads CSVEDQGSSYEQYF. DNA of the CDR3: TGCAGCGTTGAAGATCAGGGGAGCTCCTACGAGCAGTACTTC.

This clonotype has only a few counts. The rearrangement joins TRBV28 to TRBJ1-4; possible D gene TRBD1, 5 bases. With 10 bases removed from V and 0 bases from J, the gap between germline ends came to 12 bases. The CDR3 contains 14 residues. Germline CDR1 MDHEN, CDR2 SYDVKM. The CDR3 loop reads CAIQWGSTNEKLFF. Written as DNA, the CDR3 is TGTGCCATCCAGTGGGGGTCAACTAATGAAAAACTGTTTTTT.

The rearrangement uses TRBV24-1 and TRBJ2-2; 8 bases map to TRBD1. V lost 2 bases to trimming and J lost 5 bases; unmatched junction nucleotides: 6. CDR1 is KGHDR and CDR2 is SFDVKD in the germline V gene. CDR3 length equals 16 residues. CDR3 bases: TGTGCCACCAGTGATTCCGGGACAGGAGGGACCGGGGAGCTGTTTTTT. It is translated as CATSDSGTGGTGELFF.

The rearrangement uses TRBV20-1 and TRBJ2-7, with D possibly being TRBD2 (5 bases). The CDR3 is 14 amino acids. V was clipped by 6 bases and J by 1 base, with 16 bases between them. From germline, CDR1 is DFQATT and CDR2 SNEGSKA (reference sequence). CDR3 sequence (DNA): TGCAGTGCAACCCCCCCGCGAGGGTCCTACGAGCAGTACTTC. Protein sequence: CSATPPRGSYEQYF.

The count of this clonotype is one. Written as DNA, the CDR3 is TGTGCCAGCGGATGGAGGGGTGGGGGGCCTACTGAAGCTTTCTTT. It is translated as CASGWRGGGPTEAFF. The chain is built from TRBV11-2 and TRBJ1-1, with a tentative D call TRBD1 (6 bases). This CDR3 spans 15 amino acids. Germline V gene lookup returns CDR1 SGHAT and CDR2 FQNNGV. V dropped 8 bases and J dropped 5 bases, with 21 bases sitting between them.

The chain is built from TRBV5-1 and TRBJ2-1; 11 positions agree with TRBD2. CDR1 and CDR2 from the germline V gene are SGHRS and YFSETQ. The trim removed 0 bases at V and 5 bases at J, leaving 10 bases unmatched. The CDR3 has 18 amino acids. CDR3 residues: CASSLGARLAGPHNEQFF. CDR3 sequence (DNA): TGCGCCAGCAGCTTGGGGGCCCGACTAGCGGGACCCCACAATGAGCAGTTCTTC.

This clonotype showed up just a few times. J is TRBJ2-7 and V is TRBV12-3 or TRBV12-4, with TRBD1 matching over 9 bases. The CDR3 sequence is 13 residues long. V shed 5 bases, J shed 5 bases, and the junction held 4 bases outside the gene matches. The CDR3 DNA reads as TGTGCCAGCAGTATCCGGGACAGGGACGAGCAGTACTTC. Its protein is CASSIRDRDEQYF.

The J gene is TRBJ2-2, the V gene TRBV6-1, with D tentatively TRBD1 (6 bases). There are 16 residues in the CDR3. The V gene lost 6 bases and the J gene lost 0 bases, with 14 bases spanning the gap. Germline V gene lookup returns CDR1 MNHNS and CDR2 SASEGT. The CDR3 nucleotides read TGTGCCAGCAGGCCGATTGGGGGCGCGAACACCGGGGAGCTGTTTTTT. Amino acids: CASRPIGGANTGELFF.

This chain joins TRBV15 and TRBJ2-5; a possible D gene is TRBD1 (6 bases). Trimming removed 0 bases at V and 4 bases at J, with 18 bases between. Germline V gives CDR1 LNHNV, CDR2 YYDKDF (reference sequence). This CDR3 has 17 residues. As DNA, the CDR3 is TGTGCCACCAGCAGAGACGGCAGGGGCCCTTCCCGAGAGACCCAGTACTTC. As protein: CATSRDGRGPSRETQYF.

There are a few counts of this clonotype. V is TRBV12-3 or TRBV12-4 and J is TRBJ2-7, with a possible D match to TRBD1 (5 bases). This CDR3 is 15 amino acids long. V lost 0 bases to trimming and J lost 0 bases, with 9 bases between them. The CDR3 here is CASSLAPRGSYEQYF. The CDR3 DNA is TGTGCCAGCAGTTTAGCCCCAAGGGGCTCCTACGAGCAGTACTTC.

This clonotype was seen more than once but under ten times. The rearrangement joins TRBV4-3 to TRBJ2-1; D is unresolved. V lost 4 bases and J lost 6, with 10 bases in between. In germline, CDR1 is LGHNA, CDR2 YSLEER. The CDR3 has 13 residues. The CDR3 sequence is CASSRQVANEQFF. The CDR3 DNA reads TGCGCCAGCAGCCGGCAAGTGGCCAATGAGCAGTTCTTC.

This clonotype was counted ten times or more. This chain joins TRBV5-6 and TRBJ2-5, with D perhaps TRBD2 (6 bases). V lost 2 bases, J lost 3 bases, and 20 bases lay in between. CDR1 and CDR2 (germline): SGHDT, YYEEEE. The CDR3 is 17 residues long. The CDR3 is CASSFKGRGLNKETQYF. CDR3 DNA: TGTGCCAGCAGCTTCAAAGGTCGGGGGTTAAACAAAGAGACCCAGTACTTC. The full variable domain, with the rest looked up from reference TRBV5-6 and TRBJ2-5, is DAGVTQSPTHLIKTRGQQVTLRCSPKSGHDTVSWYQQALGQGPQFIFQYYEEEERQRGNFPDRFSGHQFPNYSSELNVNALLLGDSALYLCASSFKGRGLNKETQYFGPGTRLLVL.